Listed below are T cell receptor beta chains from one sample, sequenced in a study of cytotoxic CD8 clonotypes in ibrutinib-treated CLL. This table comes from immunoSEQ multiplex PCR, and its TCRdb copy is limited to in-frame clones, with some not included. This table has some 92,000 clones, more than 70% appearing once. The sample here was PBMCs, taken after 24 months of ibrutinib treatment. The receptors stem from a human donor with chronic lymphocytic leukemia. Both conserved end residues are part of each CDR3. Fields, in order: V gene, D gene, J gene, clone size, CDR3 DNA, CDR3 protein. The D gene is left open where the match is weak. Expanded clones get a size class; other rows say once, few or many, or leave the size out.

TRBV19	NA	TRBJ1-5	NA	TGTGCCAGTAGTCTAAGGGGGGCCAATCAGCCCCAGCATTTT	CASSLRGANQPQHF
TRBV4-1	TRBD2	TRBJ2-6	NA	TGCGCCAGCAGCCAAGCATATTCCGGGGGGAATGGTGGGGCCAACGTCCTGACTTTC	CASSQAYSGGNGGANVLTF
TRBV6-1	TRBD1	TRBJ1-2	NA	TGTGCCAGCAGCCCGGACAGGGGTGGCTATGGCTACACCTTC	CASSPDRGGYGYTF
TRBV27	NA	TRBJ1-5	NA	TGTGCCAGCAGTTTATCGGGTATGGGGGCGCAGTATAGCAATCAGCCCCAGCATTTT	CASSLSGMGAQYSNQPQHF
TRBV7-9	NA	TRBJ2-5	NA	TGTGCCAGCAGCTTAGTCGCATCCCGCCGGGAGACCCAGTACTTC	CASSLVASRRETQYF
TRBV4-1	NA	TRBJ1-3	NA	TGCGCCAGCAGCCACCAAAAGTCAAAAGTCGCCGGAAACACCATATATTTT	CASSHQKSKVAGNTIYF
TRBV9	TRBD2	TRBJ2-3	NA	TGTGCCAGCAGCGTAGATAGCGGGGGGAACACAGATACGCAGTATTTT	CASSVDSGGNTDTQYF
TRBV27	TRBD1	TRBJ1-6	few	TGTGCCAGCAGTTTATCGGGACAGAGTAATTCACCCCTCCACTTT	CASSLSGQSNSPLHF
TRBV11-3	NA	TRBJ2-7	NA	TGTGCCAGCAGCTTATCTGGGGGGGGACAACCAGTCTACGAGCAGTACTTC	CASSLSGGGQPVYEQYF
TRBV28	TRBD1	TRBJ2-5	NA	TGTGCCAGCAGCACGGGACAGCAAGAGACCCAGTACTTC	CASSTGQQETQYF
TRBV5-6	NA	TRBJ2-5	NA	TGTGCCAGCAGCTTGCGTACAGCTCTTAGGGAGACCCAGTACTTC	CASSLRTALRETQYF
TRBV7-9	NA	TRBJ2-7	NA	TGTGCCAGCACCCCAAGGGAACAGGGACTCTACGAGCAGTACTTC	CASTPREQGLYEQYF
TRBV9	NA	TRBJ2-5	NA	TGTGCCAGCAGCGTAGCGGATCGACAAGAGACCCAGTACTTC	CASSVADRQETQYF
TRBV19	NA	TRBJ1-5	NA	TGTGCCAGTAATATATCGTTCAGGGACGATCAGCCCCAGCATTTT	CASNISFRDDQPQHF
TRBV7-9	NA	TRBJ2-2	NA	TGTGCCAGCAGTTACAGTGTTGGAGGGACCGGGGAGCTGTTTTTT	CASSYSVGGTGELFF